This is a list of T cell receptor beta chains from one sample in a study of cytomegalovirus exposure and HLA in healthy donors. Produced via immunoSEQ multiplex PCR; TCRdb's table is partial and in-frame only. The data hold 150,000 or so clones, with about 80% observed a single time. Material for sequencing was PBMCs. The receptors were gathered from a man aged 35 to 55 in good health and CMV-seropositive. Each CDR3 is given with its conserved first and last residue. Each record gives: D gene, J gene, V gene, clone size, CDR3 protein, CDR3 DNA. D genes are given only for firm matches. Clone size, where shown, is once, few, many, or a class for clones that have expanded.

d_call: NA
j_call: TRBJ1-5
v_call: TRBV29-1
clone_size: NA
cdr3_aa: CSVATTEGGGPQHF
cdr3_nt: TGCAGCGTTGCGACGACAGAGGGAGGGGGGCCCCAGCATTTT

d_call: NA
j_call: TRBJ1-4
v_call: TRBV19
clone_size: NA
cdr3_aa: CASRGRGATNEKLFF
cdr3_nt: TGTGCCAGTAGAGGCAGGGGAGCAACTAATGAAAAACTGTTTTTT

d_call: NA
j_call: TRBJ2-1
v_call: TRBV5-6
clone_size: NA
cdr3_aa: CASSHLNLVRNEQFF
cdr3_nt: TGTGCCAGCAGCCACCTAAATCTAGTAAGGAATGAGCAGTTCTTC

d_call: TRBD2
j_call: TRBJ2-7
v_call: TRBV28
clone_size: NA
cdr3_aa: CASRGGYEQCF
cdr3_nt: TGTGCCAGCCGGGGGGGATACGAGCAGTGCTTC

d_call: NA
j_call: TRBJ2-7
v_call: TRBV4-1
clone_size: few
cdr3_aa: CASSQGGGESYEQYF
cdr3_nt: TGCGCCAGCAGCCAAGGGGGCGGGGAATCCTACGAGCAGTACTTC

d_call: NA
j_call: TRBJ2-2
v_call: TRBV10-3
clone_size: NA
cdr3_aa: CAISGHGGQGGTGELFF
cdr3_nt: TGTGCCATCAGTGGCCATGGAGGGCAGGGCGGTACCGGGGAGCTGTTTTTT

d_call: TRBD1
j_call: TRBJ1-2
v_call: TRBV7-9
clone_size: NA
cdr3_aa: CASSLGQGIVSGYTF
cdr3_nt: TGTGCCAGCAGCTTGGGACAGGGGATTGTAAGTGGCTACACCTTC

d_call: NA
j_call: TRBJ2-1
v_call: TRBV5-6
clone_size: NA
cdr3_aa: CASSFPGLANEQFF
cdr3_nt: TGTGCCAGCAGCTTTCCGGGACTTGCCAATGAGCAGTTCTTC

d_call: NA
j_call: TRBJ2-5
v_call: TRBV4-1
clone_size: NA
cdr3_aa: CASSRTGEQTQYF
cdr3_nt: TGCGCCAGCAGCCGGACCGGGGAACAGACCCAGTACTTC

d_call: NA
j_call: TRBJ2-1
v_call: TRBV6-5
clone_size: NA
cdr3_aa: CASRGLYNEQFF
cdr3_nt: TGTGCCAGCAGGGGACTCTACAATGAGCAGTTCTTC

d_call: TRBD1
j_call: TRBJ1-5
v_call: TRBV7-2
clone_size: NA
cdr3_aa: CASSLGARGLNQPQHF
cdr3_nt: TGTGCCAGCAGCTTAGGAGCCAGGGGGCTCAATCAGCCCCAGCATTTT

d_call: NA
j_call: TRBJ2-1
v_call: TRBV2
clone_size: NA
cdr3_aa: CAKTGRGDEQFF
cdr3_nt: TGTGCCAAGACTGGGCGCGGGGATGAGCAGTTCTTC

d_call: NA
j_call: TRBJ2-3
v_call: TRBV5-1
clone_size: NA
cdr3_aa: CASSFSGIGTDTQYF
cdr3_nt: TGCGCCAGCAGCTTTTCAGGGATCGGCACAGATACGCAGTATTTT

d_call: TRBD2
j_call: TRBJ2-7
v_call: TRBV5-6
clone_size: NA
cdr3_aa: CASSKVISGKEDDEQYF
cdr3_nt: TGTGCCAGCAGCAAGGTCATTAGCGGGAAAGAGGACGACGAGCAGTACTTC

d_call: NA
j_call: TRBJ2-2
v_call: TRBV6-1
clone_size: NA
cdr3_aa: CASEAPGSGELFF
cdr3_nt: TGTGCCAGCGAAGCCCCCGGTAGCGGGGAGCTGTTTTTT

d_call: NA
j_call: TRBJ1-1
v_call: TRBV28
clone_size: NA
cdr3_aa: CASSLRQTGGAFF
cdr3_nt: TGTGCCAGCAGTCTCCGACAGACCGGGGGGGCTTTCTTT

d_call: NA
j_call: TRBJ2-5
v_call: TRBV6-1
clone_size: NA
cdr3_aa: CASGQQETQYF
cdr3_nt: TGTGCCAGTGGACAACAAGAGACCCAGTACTTC

d_call: TRBD2
j_call: TRBJ2-5
v_call: TRBV5-4
clone_size: NA
cdr3_aa: CASSKTSSQETQYF
cdr3_nt: TGTGCCAGCAGCAAGACTAGCTCCCAAGAGACCCAGTACTTC

d_call: TRBD2
j_call: TRBJ2-7
v_call: TRBV7-2
clone_size: NA
cdr3_aa: CASSRTSEVFWEQYF
cdr3_nt: TGTGCCAGCAGCCGGACTAGCGAGGTCTTTTGGGAGCAGTACTTC

d_call: NA
j_call: TRBJ2-2
v_call: TRBV6-1
clone_size: NA
cdr3_aa: CASSALARRRHTGELFF
cdr3_nt: TGTGCCAGCAGTGCCCTAGCGCGGAGAAGGCACACCGGGGAGCTGTTTTTT